These 25 T cell receptor beta chains share one sample of origin, sequenced in a study of T cell responses to AZD1222 COVID-19 vaccine. This table comes from immunoSEQ multiplex PCR, and its TCRdb copy is limited to in-frame clones, with some not included. This table has approximately 130,000 clones, around 83% appearing once. This material consisted of peripheral blood, taken 28 days after the second AZD1222 dose. These receptors originate from an adult who received the AZD1222 COVID-19 vaccine.

This chain links TRBV5-1 with TRBJ1-2; tentatively, D is TRBD1 (5 bases). The CDR3 contains 15 residues. Trimming took 2 bases from V and 8 from J, leaving 19 bases between them. Germline-derived CDR1 and CDR2 are SGHRS and YFSETQ. CDR3 sequence: CASSFQGGGMGGYTF. For the CDR3, the DNA is TGCGCCAGCAGCTTCCAGGGAGGTGGTATGGGGGGCTACACCTTC. Full variable domain (missing parts from reference TRBV5-1 and TRBJ1-2): KAGVTQTPRYLIKTRGQQVTLSCSPISGHRSVSWYQQTPGQGLQFLFEYFSETQRNKGNFPGRFSGRQFSNSRSEMNVSTLELGDSALYLCASSFQGGGMGGYTFGSGTRLTVV.

The chain links TRBV11-2 to TRBJ2-7; the match to TRBD1 covers 10 bases. The CDR3 totals 14 residues. Germline trimming cut 5 bases from V and 5 bases from J; bases unmatched to any gene: 6. Germline loops: CDR1 SGHAT, CDR2 FQNNGV. The chain's CDR3 is CASSGGQGLHEQYF. CDR3 nucleotide sequence: TGTGCCAGCAGCGGGGGACAGGGGCTCCACGAGCAGTACTTC.

A few counts support this clone. CDR3 sequence (DNA): TGTGCCTGGAGTGTAGAGGACACCAACTACGAGCAGTACTTC. It yields the protein CAWSVEDTNYEQYF. The chain recombines TRBV30 with TRBJ2-7; D may be TRBD1 (5 bases). Germline V CDR1 and CDR2: GTSNPN, SVGIG (reference sequence). Trimming stripped 0 bases from V and 3 bases from J, with 12 bases between. This CDR3 region has 14 residues.

The CDR3 DNA reads TGTGCCAGCAGCCTTAGACGGATCTCTGGAAACACCATATATTTT. Translating it yields CASSLRRISGNTIYF. The gene calls are TRBV3-1 (or the pseudogene TRBV3-2) and TRBJ1-3; D uncertain. This CDR3 region has 15 residues. V shed 4 bases and J shed 0 bases, with 10 bases lying between them. CDR1 and CDR2 (germline): LGHDT, YNNKEL (reference sequence).

The chain recombines TRBV5-1 with TRBJ1-4, with D unresolved. The CDR3 has 14 residues. Trimming shortened V by 3 bases and J by 7 bases, and 13 bases separated the two germline ends. CDR1 is SGHRS, CDR2 YFSETQ, per germline. The CDR3 DNA reads TGCGCCAGCAGCTCCGGACGGGGAGGTGAAAAACTGTTTTTT. It is translated as CASSSGRGGEKLFF.

This clone was detected many times. The gene calls are TRBV19 and TRBJ1-4; D is unresolved. This CDR3 contains 15 residues. The germline V and J ends were trimmed by 7 bases and 0 bases, with 12 bases remaining between them. Germline V CDR1 and CDR2: LNHDA, SQIVND (reference sequence). This chain's CDR3 is CASTIDGATNEKLFF. The CDR3, as DNA: TGTGCCAGTACAATCGACGGTGCAACTAATGAAAAACTGTTTTTT.

The chain employs TRBV2 and TRBJ1-4; the D is unclear. The germline gives CDR1 SNHLY, CDR2 FYNNEI. The CDR3 sequence is 14 residues long. V lost 4 bases to trimming and J lost 7 bases, with 13 bases between them. CDR3 amino acids: CASSALPGGEKLFF. The DNA for the CDR3 is TGTGCCAGCAGTGCCCTACCCGGAGGTGAAAAACTGTTTTTT.

V gene TRBV18 combines with J gene TRBJ1-1; TRBD1 agrees at 12 bases. Per germline, CDR1 KGHSH and CDR2 LQKENI. The junction had 5 bases not matched to a gene; V was cut back by 4 bases and J by 2 bases. This CDR3 region has 16 residues. CDR3 bases: TGTGCCAGCTCACTTGCCGGGACAGGGGGCAACACTGAAGCTTTCTTT. Its protein product is CASSLAGTGGNTEAFF.

This clone was counted a few times. The chain combines TRBV4-1 with TRBJ1-6; 8 bases fit TRBD1. CDR1 MGHRA and CDR2 YSYEKL come from the germline V gene. This CDR3 region has 16 residues. The trim removed 1 base at V and 6 bases at J, leaving 5 bases unmatched. DNA for the CDR3: TGCGCCAGCAGCCAAGCGGGACAGGCTTTTAATTCACCCCTCCACTTT. Translating gives CASSQAGQAFNSPLHF.

This clone is a singleton in its sample. CDR3 bases: TGTGCCAGCTCATACCAAGGCAGGGCAACGAACACTGAAGCTTTCTTT. It encodes CASSYQGRATNTEAFF. The V gene is TRBV18, the J gene TRBJ1-1; tentative D call: TRBD1 (5 bases). V lost 5 bases, J lost 1 base, and 17 bases lay in between. The CDR3 loop spans 16 amino acids. The germline V gene encodes CDR1 KGHSH and CDR2 LQKENI.

The V and J genes are TRBV6-5 and TRBJ2-3; 11 bases are shared with TRBD2. Losses at the gene ends were 6 bases for V and 5 bases for J; bases not matched to a gene: 7. The CDR3 covers 15 residues. Germline V CDR1 and CDR2: MNHEY, SVGAGI. The DNA for the CDR3 is TGTGCCAGCAGCCACGGGCTAGCGGGGGGAGATACGCAGTATTTT. The encoded protein is CASSHGLAGGDTQYF.

The rearrangement joins TRBV2 to TRBJ2-1; no reliable D call. Germline V gives CDR1 SNHLY, CDR2 FYNNEI. CDR3 size: 12 residues. The germline V and J ends were trimmed by 6 bases and 5 bases, with 8 bases remaining between them. The CDR3 sequence is CASRRENNEQFF. In DNA form, the CDR3 reads TGTGCCAGCAGGCGAGAGAACAATGAGCAGTTCTTC.

V and J are TRBV6-6 and TRBJ1-5; D possibly corresponds to TRBD1 (6 bases). V lost 4 bases and J lost 7, with 11 bases in between. This CDR3 region has 13 residues. Germline CDR1 and CDR2: MNHNY and SVGAGI (reference sequence). The CDR3 sequence is CASSLGGRQPQHF. DNA for the CDR3: TGTGCCAGCAGTTTAGGGGGACGCCAGCCCCAGCATTTT.

This chain uses TRBV6-5 with TRBJ2-1, with a weak D call TRBD2 (5 bases). In germline, CDR1 is MNHEY, CDR2 SVGAGI. Trimming removed 11 bases at V and 7 bases at J, with 15 bases between. The CDR3 runs 12 residues. CDR3: CAAGPVPNEQFF. In DNA, the CDR3 is TGTGCCGCGGGCCCAGTCCCTAATGAGCAGTTCTTC.

This clone showed up just a few times. The chain combines TRBV11-2 with TRBJ2-2; D is ambiguous. Germline lookup yields CDR1 SGHAT and CDR2 FQNNGV. The CDR3 spans 12 residues. V lost 1 base and J 11 bases, leaving 8 bases between the germline ends. In DNA form, the CDR3 reads TGTGCCAGCAGCTTAGGCGTCGCTGAGCTGTTTTTT. This codes for CASSLGVAELFF.

This chain's CDR3 is CSASWGQGGNTEAFF. CDR3 nucleotides: TGCAGTGCTAGTTGGGGACAGGGGGGGAACACTGAAGCTTTCTTT. The chain has TRBV20-1 and TRBJ1-1, with TRBD1 matching over 11 bases. Germline V lookup: CDR1 DFQATT, CDR2 SNEGSKA (reference sequence). This CDR3 region has 15 residues. The ends lost 3 bases at V and 1 base at J; junction bases unmatched: 4.

The DNA for the CDR3 is TGTGCCTGGAGTGCCACCAGGAGGACTTATGGCTACACCTTC. It specifies CAWSATRRTYGYTF. The chain links TRBV30 to TRBJ1-2; D gene unclear. This CDR3 region has 14 residues. V lost 1 base and J lost 5, with 14 bases in between. Germline V gives CDR1 GTSNPN, CDR2 SVGIG (reference sequence). The full variable domain, with the rest looked up from reference TRBV30 and TRBJ1-2, is SQTIHQWPATLVQPVGSPLSLECTVEGTSNPNLYWYRQAAGRGLQLLFYSVGIGQISSEVPQNLSASRPQDRQFILSSKKLLLSDSGFYLCAWSATRRTYGYTFGSGTRLTVV.

J is TRBJ2-3 and V is TRBV7-9; the D is unclear. V gave up 2 bases and J gave up 0 bases, with 9 bases separating them. CDR1 and CDR2 (germline): SEHNR, FQNEAQ (reference sequence). The CDR3 runs 15 residues. CDR3 in amino acids: CASSLTQASTDTQYF. Written as DNA, the CDR3 is TGTGCCAGCAGCTTAACGCAAGCTAGCACAGATACGCAGTATTTT.

This chain connects TRBV5-6 to TRBJ2-2; D might be TRBD1 or TRBD2, each matching 5 bases. V was cut by 0 bases and J by 9 bases, with 12 bases left in between. The germline gives CDR1 SGHDT, CDR2 YYEEEE. The CDR3 has 14 amino acids. CDR3 bases: TGTGCCAGCAGCTTGGCCTCCTGGGGGAGGGAGCTGTTTTTT. Protein: CASSLASWGRELFF. Full variable domain (missing parts from reference TRBV5-6 and TRBJ2-2): DAGVTQSPTHLIKTRGQQVTLRCSPKSGHDTVSWYQQALGQGPQFIFQYYEEEERQRGNFPDRFSGHQFPNYSSELNVNALLLGDSALYLCASSLASWGRELFFGEGSRLTVL.

The DNA of the CDR3 is TGCAGCGTTAGGACAGATGGAAACACCATATATTTT. This encodes CSVRTDGNTIYF. The chain employs TRBV29-1 and TRBJ1-3, with a possible D match to TRBD1 (6 bases). The CDR3 is 12 amino acids. Trimming removed 5 bases at V and 3 bases at J, with 8 bases between. The germline gives CDR1 SQVTM, CDR2 ANQGSEA.

This clone came up once. This sequence joins TRBV7-3 and TRBJ2-2; D gene unclear. V lost 0 bases and J 5 bases, leaving 4 bases between the germline ends. This CDR3 spans 13 amino acids. CDR1 SGHTA and CDR2 FQGTGA come from the germline V gene. This chain's CDR3 is CASSLTGTGELFF. The CDR3 DNA is TGTGCCAGCAGCTTAACGGGGACCGGGGAGCTGTTTTTT.

V and J are TRBV13 and TRBJ2-7; 8 bases agree with TRBD1. Trimming removed 5 bases from V and 2 bases from J; junction bases left unmatched: 8. Germline CDR1 PRHDT, CDR2 FYEKMQ (reference sequence). CDR3 length: 15 amino acids. The CDR3 coding sequence is TGTGCCAGCAGCGTTAAAGCACAGGGGGCCTACGAGCAGTACTTC. It translates to CASSVKAQGAYEQYF.

This chain connects TRBV18 to TRBJ1-1; D remains ambiguous. This CDR3 spans 16 amino acids. V was trimmed by 2 bases and J by 1 base, leaving 14 bases between them. Germline CDR1 is KGHSH and CDR2 is LQKENI. The CDR3 DNA is TGTGCCAGCTCACCAACGAGCAGCCTACAGAACACTGAAGCTTTCTTT. This translates into CASSPTSSLQNTEAFF. Drawing the rest from reference TRBV18 and TRBJ1-1, the complete variable domain is NAGVMQNPRHLVRRRGQEARLRCSPMKGHSHVYWYRQLPEEGLKFMVYLQKENIIDESGMPKERFSAEFPKEGPSILRIQQVVRGDSAAYFCASSPTSSLQNTEAFFGQGTRLTVV.

This chain connects TRBV3-1 (or the pseudogene TRBV3-2) to TRBJ1-6, with a tentative D call TRBD1 (5 bases). Trimming stripped 3 bases from V and 3 bases from J, with 12 bases between. The CDR3 has 16 residues. Germline V gives CDR1 LGHDT, CDR2 YNNKEL (reference sequence). The CDR3 protein is CASSHPGLFYNSPLHF. DNA of the CDR3: TGTGCCAGCAGCCACCCGGGACTGTTCTATAATTCACCCCTCCACTTT.

The V and J genes are TRBV30 and TRBJ1-6; D is ambiguous. CDR3 length equals 11 residues. The germline V gene encodes CDR1 GTSNPN and CDR2 SVGIG (reference sequence). V was cut by 4 bases and J by 10 bases, with 8 bases left in between. The CDR3 DNA reads as TGTGCCTGGAAGTTGTACTCACCCCTCCACTTT. Translated, it gives CAWKLYSPLHF.